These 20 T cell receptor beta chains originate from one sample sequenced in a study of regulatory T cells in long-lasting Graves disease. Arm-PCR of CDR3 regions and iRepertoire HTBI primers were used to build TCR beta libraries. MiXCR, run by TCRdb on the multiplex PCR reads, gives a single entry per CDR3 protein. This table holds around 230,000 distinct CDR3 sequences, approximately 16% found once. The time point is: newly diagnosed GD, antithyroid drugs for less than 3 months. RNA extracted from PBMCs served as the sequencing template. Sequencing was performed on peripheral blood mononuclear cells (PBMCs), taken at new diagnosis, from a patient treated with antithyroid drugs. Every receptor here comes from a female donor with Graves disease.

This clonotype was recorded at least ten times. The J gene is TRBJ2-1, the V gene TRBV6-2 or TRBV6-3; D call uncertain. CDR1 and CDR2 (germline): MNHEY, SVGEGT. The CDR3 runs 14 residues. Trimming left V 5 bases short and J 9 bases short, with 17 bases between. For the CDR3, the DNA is TGTGCCAGCAGTGCGACCCCCGACTCAAGTGAGCAGTTCTTC. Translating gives CASSATPDSSEQFF.

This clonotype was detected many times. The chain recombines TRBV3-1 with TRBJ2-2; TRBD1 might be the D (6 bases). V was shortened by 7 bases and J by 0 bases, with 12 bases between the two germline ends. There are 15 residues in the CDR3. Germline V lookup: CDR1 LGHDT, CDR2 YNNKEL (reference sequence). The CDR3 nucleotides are TGTGCCAGCAACCAGGGGTTTGCGAACACCGGGGAGCTGTTTTTT. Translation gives CASNQGFANTGELFF.

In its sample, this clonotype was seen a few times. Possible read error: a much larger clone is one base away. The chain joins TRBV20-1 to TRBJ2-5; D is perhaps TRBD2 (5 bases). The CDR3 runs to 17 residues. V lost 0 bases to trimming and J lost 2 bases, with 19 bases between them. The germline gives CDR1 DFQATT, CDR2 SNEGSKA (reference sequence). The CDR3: CSARDPATTQLQETQYF. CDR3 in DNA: TGCAGTGCTAGAGATCCTGCGACTACCCAGCTTCAAGAGACCCAGTACTTC.

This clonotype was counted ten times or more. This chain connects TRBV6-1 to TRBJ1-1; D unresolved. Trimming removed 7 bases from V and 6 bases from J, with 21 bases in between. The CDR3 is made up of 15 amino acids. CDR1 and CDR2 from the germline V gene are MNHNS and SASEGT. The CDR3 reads CASTPLGILAAEAFF. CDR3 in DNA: TGTGCCAGCACCCCTCTGGGGATTTTGGCAGCTGAAGCTTTCTTT.

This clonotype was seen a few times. The CDR3 nucleotides read TGTGCCACCAGTGACGGTGGGGGTCGCAATCAGCCCCAGCATTTT. Translation gives CATSDGGGRNQPQHF. The V gene is TRBV24-1, the J gene TRBJ1-5, with D possibly being TRBD1 (5 bases). The CDR3 has 15 amino acids. Germline CDR1 is KGHDR and CDR2 is SFDVKD. Trimming left V 4 bases short and J 2 bases short, with 11 bases between.

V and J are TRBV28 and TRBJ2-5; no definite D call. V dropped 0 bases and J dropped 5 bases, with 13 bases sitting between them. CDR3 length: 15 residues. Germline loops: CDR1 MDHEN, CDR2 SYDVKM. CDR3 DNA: TGTGCCAGCAGTTTATGGGACGGCGTTTACGAGACCCAGTACTTC. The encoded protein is CASSLWDGVYETQYF.

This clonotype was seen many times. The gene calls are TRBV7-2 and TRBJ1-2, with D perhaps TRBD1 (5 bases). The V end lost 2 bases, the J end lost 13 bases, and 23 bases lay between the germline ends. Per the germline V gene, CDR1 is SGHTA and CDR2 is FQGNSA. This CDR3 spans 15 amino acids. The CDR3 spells CASSLSGGDGLSSTF. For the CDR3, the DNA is TGTGCCAGCAGCTTAAGTGGAGGGGACGGCCTTAGCTCCACCTTC.

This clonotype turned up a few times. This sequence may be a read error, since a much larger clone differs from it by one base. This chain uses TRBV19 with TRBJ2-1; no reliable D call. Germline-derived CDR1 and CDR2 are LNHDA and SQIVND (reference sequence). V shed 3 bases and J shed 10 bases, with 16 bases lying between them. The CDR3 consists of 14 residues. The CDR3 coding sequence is TGTGCCAGTAGTATGGTGGTGCCATATAGGGAGCAGTTCTTC. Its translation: CASSMVVPYREQFF.

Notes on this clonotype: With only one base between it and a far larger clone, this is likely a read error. The CDR3 reads CASPGTSGRAETIGGLSSYNEQLF. CDR3 coding DNA: TGTGCCAGCCCCGGGACTAGCGGGAGGGCCGAAACGATTGGGGGGCTAAGCTCCTACAATGAGCAGCTCTTC. J is TRBJ2-1 and V is TRBV6-1; TRBD2 matches at 16 bases. Germline V gives CDR1 MNHNS, CDR2 SASEGT. The CDR3 totals 24 residues.

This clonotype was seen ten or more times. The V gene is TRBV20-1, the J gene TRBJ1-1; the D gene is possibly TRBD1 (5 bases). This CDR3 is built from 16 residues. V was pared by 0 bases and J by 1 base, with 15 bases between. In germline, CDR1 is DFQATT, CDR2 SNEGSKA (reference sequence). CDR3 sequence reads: CSARDERRGANTEAFF. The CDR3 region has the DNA TGCAGTGCTAGAGATGAGAGGAGGGGCGCGAACACTGAAGCTTTCTTT.

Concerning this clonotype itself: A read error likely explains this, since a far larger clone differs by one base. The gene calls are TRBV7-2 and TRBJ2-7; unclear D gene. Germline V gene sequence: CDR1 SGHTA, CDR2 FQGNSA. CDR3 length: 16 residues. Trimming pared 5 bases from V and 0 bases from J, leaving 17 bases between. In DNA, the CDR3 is TGTGCCAGCAGCCAGAAGTGGCTAGTGGCCTCCTACGAGCAGTACTTC. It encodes CASSQKWLVASYEQYF.

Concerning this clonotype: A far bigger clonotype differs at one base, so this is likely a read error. The CDR3 DNA sequence: TGTGCCAGCAGCGCCTACGAGGGCCCAGATGCGCAGTATTTT. This gives the protein CASSAYEGPDAQYF. J is TRBJ2-1 and V is TRBV11-2; tentative D call: TRBD2 (5 bases). With the DNA end fitting TRBJ2-3 better, the J assignment may be wrong. Germline CDR1 SGHAT, CDR2 FQNNGV. CDR3 length: 14 residues.

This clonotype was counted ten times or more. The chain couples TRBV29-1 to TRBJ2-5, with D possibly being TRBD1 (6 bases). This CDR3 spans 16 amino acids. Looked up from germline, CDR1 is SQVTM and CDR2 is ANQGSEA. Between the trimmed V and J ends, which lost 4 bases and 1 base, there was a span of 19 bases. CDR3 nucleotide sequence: TGCAGCGTTGGGGGGCCCCTCGACGGTTTCCAAGAGACCCAGTACTTC. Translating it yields CSVGGPLDGFQETQYF.

Written as DNA, the CDR3 is TGTGCCAGCAGCTTAACCTCCGGCATTCAGTACTTC. This codes for CASSLTSGIQYF. This sequence joins TRBV7-2 and TRBJ2-4, with D hard to call. From germline, CDR1 is SGHTA and CDR2 FQGNSA. The CDR3 has 12 amino acids. V was cut by 2 bases and J by 9 bases, with 8 bases left in between.

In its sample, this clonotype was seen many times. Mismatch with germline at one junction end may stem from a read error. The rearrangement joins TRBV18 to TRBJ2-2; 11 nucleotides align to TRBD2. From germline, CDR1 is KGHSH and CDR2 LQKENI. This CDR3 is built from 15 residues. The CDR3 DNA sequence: TGTGCCTGCTCACCTCAACTAGCGGGAGCCGGGGAGCTGTTTTTT. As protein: CACSPQLAGAGELFF.

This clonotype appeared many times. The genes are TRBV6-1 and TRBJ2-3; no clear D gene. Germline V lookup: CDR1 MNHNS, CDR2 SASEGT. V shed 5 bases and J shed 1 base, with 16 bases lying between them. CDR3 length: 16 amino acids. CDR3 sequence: CASSQEPPPRTDTQYF. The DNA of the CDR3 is TGTGCCAGCAGTCAAGAGCCCCCGCCCCGCACAGATACGCAGTATTTT.

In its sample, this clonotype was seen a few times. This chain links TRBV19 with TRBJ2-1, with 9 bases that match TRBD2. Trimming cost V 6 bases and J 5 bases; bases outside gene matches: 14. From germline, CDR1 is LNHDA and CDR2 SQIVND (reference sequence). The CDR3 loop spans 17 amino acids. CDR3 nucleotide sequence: TGTGCCAGTAGCCTCCGCGTTCGACTAGCGGCGCACAATGAGCAGTTCTTC. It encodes CASSLRVRLAAHNEQFF. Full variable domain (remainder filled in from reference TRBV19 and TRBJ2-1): DGGITQSPKYLFRKEGQNVTLSCEQNLNHDAMYWYRQDPGQGLRLIYYSQIVNDFQKGDIAEGYSVSREKKESFPLTVTSAQKNPTAFYLCASSLRVRLAAHNEQFFGPGTRLTVL.

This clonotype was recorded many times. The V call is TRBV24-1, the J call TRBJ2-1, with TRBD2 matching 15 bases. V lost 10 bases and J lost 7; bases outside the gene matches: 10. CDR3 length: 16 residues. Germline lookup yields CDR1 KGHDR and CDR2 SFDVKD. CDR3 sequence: CATQRTGLAGGNEQFF. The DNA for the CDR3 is TGTGCCACTCAGAGAACGGGACTAGCGGGAGGTAATGAGCAGTTCTTC.

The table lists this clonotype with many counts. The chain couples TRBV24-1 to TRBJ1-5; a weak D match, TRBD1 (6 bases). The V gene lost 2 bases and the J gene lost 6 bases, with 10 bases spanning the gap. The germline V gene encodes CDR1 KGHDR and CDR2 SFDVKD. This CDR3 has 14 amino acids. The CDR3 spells CATSDSQGGQPQHF. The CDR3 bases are TGTGCCACCAGTGATTCACAGGGTGGTCAGCCCCAGCATTTT.

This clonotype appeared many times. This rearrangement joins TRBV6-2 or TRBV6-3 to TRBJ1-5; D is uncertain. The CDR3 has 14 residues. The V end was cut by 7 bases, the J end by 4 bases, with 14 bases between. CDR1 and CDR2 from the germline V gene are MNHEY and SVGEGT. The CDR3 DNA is TGTGCCAGCACCCCCGCGGACGGGAATCAGCCCCAGCATTTT. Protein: CASTPADGNQPQHF.